The present T cell receptor (beta chain) was sequenced within a study of radiotherapy plus CTLA-4 blockade in lung cancer. To note about this clone: The antigen is not known.

Findings and limits, study-wide: Expansion in blood of tumor-derived TCR clones was seen after radiotherapy plus ipilimumab.

The germline V and J ends were trimmed by 0 bases and 2 bases, with 7 bases remaining between them. CDR1 is LNHNV and CDR2 is YYDKDF in the germline V gene (reference sequence). The CDR3 sequence is 14 residues long. Those with chemo-refractory metastatic non-small-cell lung cancer were treated with focal radiation combined with CTLA-4 blockade using ipilimumab. Assay used: immunoSEQ multiplex PCR; TCRdb lists only in-frame clones, some missing. The sample has 75,000 to 95,000 clones; about two thirds are singletons. The chain is built from TRBV15 and TRBJ1-2; no clear D. The material sequenced was peripheral blood, taken from a patient treated with radiotherapy plus ipilimumab. The receptor's source is a human donor with non-small cell lung cancer that progressed on radiotherapy plus ipilimumab. CDR3 in amino acids: CATSRDLKNYGYTF. Here the CDR3 DNA reads TGTGCCACCAGCAGAGATCTAAAGAACTATGGCTACACCTTC.